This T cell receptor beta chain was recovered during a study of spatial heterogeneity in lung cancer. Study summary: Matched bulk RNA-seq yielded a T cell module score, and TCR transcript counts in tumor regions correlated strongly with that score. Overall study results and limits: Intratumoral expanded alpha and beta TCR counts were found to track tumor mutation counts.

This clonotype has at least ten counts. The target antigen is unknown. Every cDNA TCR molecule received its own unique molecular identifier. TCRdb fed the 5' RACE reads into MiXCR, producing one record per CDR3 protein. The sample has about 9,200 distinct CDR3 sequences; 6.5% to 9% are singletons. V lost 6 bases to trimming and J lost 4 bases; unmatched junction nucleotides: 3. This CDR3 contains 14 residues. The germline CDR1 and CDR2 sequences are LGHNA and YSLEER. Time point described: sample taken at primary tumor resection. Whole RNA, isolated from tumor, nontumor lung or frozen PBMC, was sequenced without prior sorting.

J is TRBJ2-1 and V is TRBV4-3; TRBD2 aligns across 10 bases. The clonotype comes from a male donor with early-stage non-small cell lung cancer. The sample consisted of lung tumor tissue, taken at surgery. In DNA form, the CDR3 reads TGCGCCAGCAGTCCGGGACTAGCGTACAATGAGCAGTTCTTC. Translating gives CASSPGLAYNEQFF.